Each of the 18 T cell receptor beta chains below was sequenced from the same sample in a study of blood T cell repertoires in COVID-19. Measured with immunoSEQ multiplex PCR; TCRdb has only the in-frame clones, and not every one. The repertoire has some 130,000 clones, around 80% of them found once; the top ten carry roughly 11%. The source material was peripheral blood. All receptors derive from a man in his 60s who had recovered from COVID-19.

The rearrangement uses TRBV24-1 and TRBJ2-1; D might be TRBD1 (6 bases). The V gene's germline CDR1 is KGHDR and CDR2 SFDVKD. This CDR3 is 15 amino acids long. V lost 4 bases, J lost 8 bases, and 17 bases lay in between. CDR3 DNA sequence: TGTGCCACCAGTGACCGGGAACAGGGATCGGATGAGCAGTTCTTC. Its translation is CATSDREQGSDEQFF.

In its sample, this clone was seen a few times. The V gene is TRBV28, the J gene TRBJ1-4; D is perhaps TRBD1 (6 bases). The V gene lost 6 bases and the J gene lost 3 bases, with 14 bases spanning the gap. The CDR3 consists of 15 residues. CDR1 is MDHEN and CDR2 is SYDVKM in the germline V gene. DNA of the CDR3: TGTGCCAGCAGCCGCCCCGGGACACCTAATGAAAAACTGTTTTTT. Protein sequence: CASSRPGTPNEKLFF.

The gene calls are TRBV28 and TRBJ2-5; D remains ambiguous. The germline V and J ends were trimmed by 3 bases and 2 bases, with 13 bases remaining between them. Germline CDR1 MDHEN, CDR2 SYDVKM. This CDR3 is built from 15 residues. The CDR3 coding sequence is TGTGCCAGCAGTTTCTACAGTCGTCGGCAAGAGACCCAGTACTTC. Translating it yields CASSFYSRRQETQYF.

The chain has TRBV28 and TRBJ2-6, with unresolved D. The germline gives CDR1 MDHEN, CDR2 SYDVKM. The CDR3 length is 15 residues. The V gene lost 5 bases and the J gene lost 0 bases, with 8 bases spanning the gap. CDR3 amino acids: CASSRHFSGANVLTF. CDR3 DNA: TGTGCCAGCAGTCGACACTTCTCTGGGGCCAACGTCCTGACTTTC. The complete variable domain, with remaining parts taken from reference TRBV28 and TRBJ2-6, reads DVKVTQSSRYLVKRTGEKVFLECVQDMDHENMFWYRQDPGLGLRLIYFSYDVKMKEKGDIPEGYSVSREKKERFSLILESASTNQTSMYLCASSRHFSGANVLTFGAGSRLTVL.

The chain carries TRBV28 and TRBJ2-1; 11 nucleotides match TRBD1. Germline lookup yields CDR1 MDHEN and CDR2 SYDVKM. The CDR3 contains 14 residues. J was trimmed by 3 bases and V by 7 bases; bases with no gene match: 2. The CDR3 DNA sequence: TGTGCCAGCACAGGGACAGGGGGCTACAATGAGCAGTTCTTC. Protein: CASTGTGGYNEQFF. Using reference TRBV28 and TRBJ2-1 for the parts outside the CDR3, the full variable domain is DVKVTQSSRYLVKRTGEKVFLECVQDMDHENMFWYRQDPGLGLRLIYFSYDVKMKEKGDIPEGYSVSREKKERFSLILESASTNQTSMYLCASTGTGGYNEQFFGPGTRLTVL.

The chain joins TRBV10-3 to TRBJ2-3, with TRBD1 matching over 8 bases. CDR1 and CDR2 (germline): ENHRY, SYGVKD. J gave up 3 bases and V 6 bases, and 5 bases lay outside the gene matches. The CDR3 spans 14 residues. CDR3 bases: TGTGCCATCAGGGACAGGGAAGTAACAGATACGCAGTATTTT. Translation: CAIRDREVTDTQYF.

The chain couples TRBV28 to TRBJ2-4; D might be TRBD2 (5 bases). CDR1 and CDR2 from the germline V gene are MDHEN and SYDVKM. V shed 7 bases and J shed 0 bases, with 22 bases lying between them. CDR3 size: 18 residues. CDR3 sequence: CASTESPVRVLAKNIQYF. Written as DNA, the CDR3 is TGTGCCAGCACCGAATCCCCGGTGAGGGTCCTAGCCAAAAACATTCAGTACTTC.

J is TRBJ1-1 and V is TRBV6-5; D call uncertain. The CDR3 is 13 residues long. Trimming took off 10 bases at V and 9 bases at J, with 21 bases between the two ends. Germline CDR1 MNHEY, CDR2 SVGAGI. The CDR3 spells CATSTRPPGKAFF. The CDR3 nucleotides read TGTGCCACAAGTACTCGGCCCCCGGGGAAAGCTTTCTTT.

This clone was detected only once. The V gene is TRBV19, the J gene TRBJ2-1; 10 bases line up with TRBD2. Germline loops: CDR1 LNHDA, CDR2 SQIVND (reference sequence). This CDR3 has 13 residues. With V trimmed by 6 bases and J by 5 bases, 1 base remained unmatched. This chain's CDR3 is CASRGLANNEQFF. CDR3 in DNA: TGTGCCAGTAGGGGACTAGCGAACAATGAGCAGTTCTTC.

The chain joins TRBV5-1 to TRBJ1-3; tentative D call: TRBD1 (5 bases). There are 15 residues in the CDR3. Deletions cut 4 bases from V and 1 base from J, with 12 bases between. The V gene's germline CDR1 is SGHRS and CDR2 YFSETQ. The CDR3 spells CASSLERGSGNTIYF. CDR3 nucleotide sequence: TGCGCCAGCAGCCTCGAAAGGGGATCTGGAAACACCATATATTTT.

The V gene is TRBV9, the J gene TRBJ2-1; TRBD2 agrees at 10 bases. Germline V gene data show CDR1 as SGDLS and CDR2 as YYNGEE. Trimming took 1 base from V and 8 from J; bases not matched to a gene: 6. This CDR3 spans 15 amino acids. In DNA form, the CDR3 reads TGTGCCAGCAGCGTACTAGCGGGAGCTAAGTATGAGCAGTTCTTC. Protein sequence: CASSVLAGAKYEQFF.

The rearrangement uses TRBV30 and TRBJ2-3; 7 bases are a match to TRBD2. V trimming: 5 bases; J trimming: 4 bases; junction bases outside the gene matches: 12. CDR1 is GTSNPN, CDR2 SVGIG, per germline (reference sequence). The CDR3 is made up of 15 amino acids. The CDR3 DNA follows: TGTGCCTGGCATGGGGGAGCGGGAATGGCAGATACGCAGTATTTT. Protein product: CAWHGGAGMADTQYF.

The sample holds many counts of this clone. The chain couples TRBV28 to TRBJ1-3, with D perhaps TRBD1 (6 bases). The V and J ends lost 8 bases and 4 bases respectively, with 24 bases between them. This CDR3 has 17 residues. The germline gives CDR1 MDHEN, CDR2 SYDVKM. The CDR3 nucleotides read TGTGCCAGCCGGGCCTGGGGGAGTTCAGGGGTGGGAAACACCATATATTTT. This sequence encodes CASRAWGSSGVGNTIYF.

The CDR3 coding sequence is TGTGCCAGCAGTTTGGGACAGGGGGTAGACTATGGCTACACCTTC. As protein: CASSLGQGVDYGYTF. V gene TRBV6-5 combines with J gene TRBJ1-2; the match to TRBD1 covers 11 bases. Trimming took 4 bases from V and 3 from J; bases not matched to a gene: 4. Germline V lookup: CDR1 MNHEY, CDR2 SVGAGI. The CDR3 totals 15 residues.

This clone was counted a single time. V is TRBV19 and J is TRBJ1-2, with no clear D. The CDR3 totals 14 residues. The germline V gene encodes CDR1 LNHDA and CDR2 SQIVND (reference sequence). V shed 5 bases and J shed 8 bases, with 18 bases lying between them. The CDR3 sequence is CASSPNMQVWGYTF. In DNA form, the CDR3 reads TGTGCCAGTAGTCCGAATATGCAGGTGTGGGGCTACACCTTC.

This sequence joins TRBV7-2 and TRBJ1-4; D not resolved. With 5 bases removed from V and 3 bases from J, the gap between germline ends came to 4 bases. The germline V gene has CDR1 SGHTA and CDR2 FQGNSA. CDR3 length: 12 amino acids. The CDR3 sequence: CASSRANEKLFF. The CDR3 DNA follows: TGTGCCAGCAGCCGGGCTAATGAAAAACTGTTTTTT.

The chain employs TRBV7-2 and TRBJ2-7; possible D gene TRBD2, 5 bases. The germline V gene encodes CDR1 SGHTA and CDR2 FQGNSA. The CDR3 has 15 residues. Trimming cost V 5 bases and J 0 bases, with 14 bases left between them. The CDR3 region is CASSRAGLSSYEQYF. In DNA form, the CDR3 reads TGTGCCAGCAGCCGGGCGGGTCTAAGCTCCTACGAGCAGTACTTC.

The chain recombines TRBV5-1 with TRBJ2-6; D may be TRBD2 (5 bases). Germline values: CDR1 SGHRS, CDR2 YFSETQ. The CDR3 consists of 18 residues. Trimming removed 0 bases at V and 3 bases at J, with 16 bases between. Here the CDR3 DNA reads TGCGCCAGCAGCTTGGAATACTCGAGGGCAAGTGGGGCCAACGTCCTGACTTTC. This sequence encodes CASSLEYSRASGANVLTF.